This record looks at one T cell receptor (beta chain) sequence and its context. What it binds is unknown. The sample comes from a study of CD8+ T cells in alopecia areata. Findings of the study overall: Higher clonality was seen in lesional scalp than in normal scalp, especially in alopecia totalis/universalis. Normal skin's resident alphabeta T cells are sequenced alongside lesional scalp T cells.

The germline gives CDR1 MNHEY, CDR2 SMNVEV (reference sequence). CDR3 length equals 15 residues. V shed 3 bases, J shed 2 bases, and the junction held 2 bases outside the gene matches. Extraction and reverse transcription of RNA yielded cDNA as the sequencing template. Only in-frame clones appear in the TCRdb table, and some are missing; sequencing was by immunoSEQ multiplex PCR. The repertoire has 98,000 or so clones, around 55% of them found once; the top ten carry roughly 19%. This rearrangement joins TRBV27 to TRBJ2-1, with 9 bases that match TRBD1. The sample consisted of CD8+ T cells sorted from blood. The clonotype comes from a human donor in good health. In DNA form, the CDR3 reads TGTGCCAGCAGTTTCCGACAGGGGGCCTACAATGAGCAGTTCTTC. It codes for CASSFRQGAYNEQFF.